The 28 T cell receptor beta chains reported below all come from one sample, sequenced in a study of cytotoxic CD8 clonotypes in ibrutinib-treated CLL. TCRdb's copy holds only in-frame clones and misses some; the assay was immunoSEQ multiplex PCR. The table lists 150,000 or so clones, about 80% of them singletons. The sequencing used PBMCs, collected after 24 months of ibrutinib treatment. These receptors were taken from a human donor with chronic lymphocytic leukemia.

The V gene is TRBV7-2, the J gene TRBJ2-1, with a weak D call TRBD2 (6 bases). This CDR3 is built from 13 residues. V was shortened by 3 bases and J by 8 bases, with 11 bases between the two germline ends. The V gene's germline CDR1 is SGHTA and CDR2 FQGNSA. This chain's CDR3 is CASSFLPGDEQFF. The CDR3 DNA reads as TGTGCCAGCAGCTTTCTTCCGGGGGATGAGCAGTTCTTC.

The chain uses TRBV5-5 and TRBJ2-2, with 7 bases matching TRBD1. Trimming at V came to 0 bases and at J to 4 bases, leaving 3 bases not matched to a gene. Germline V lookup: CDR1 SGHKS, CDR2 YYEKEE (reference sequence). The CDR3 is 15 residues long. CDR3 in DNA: TGTGCCAGCAGCTTGGATCCAGGGGGCACCGGGGAGCTGTTTTTT. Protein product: CASSLDPGGTGELFF.

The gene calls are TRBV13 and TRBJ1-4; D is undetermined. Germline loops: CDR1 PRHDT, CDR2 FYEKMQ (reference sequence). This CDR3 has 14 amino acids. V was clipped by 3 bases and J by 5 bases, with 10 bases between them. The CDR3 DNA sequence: TGTGCCAGCAGCTTGGAAAGCCAAAATGAAAAACTGTTTTTT. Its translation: CASSLESQNEKLFF. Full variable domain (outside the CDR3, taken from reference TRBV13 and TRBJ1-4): AAGVIQSPRHLIKEKRETATLKCYPIPRHDTVYWYQQGPGQDPQFLISFYEKMQSDKGSIPDRFSAQQFSDYHSELNMSSLELGDSALYFCASSLESQNEKLFFGSGTQLSVL.

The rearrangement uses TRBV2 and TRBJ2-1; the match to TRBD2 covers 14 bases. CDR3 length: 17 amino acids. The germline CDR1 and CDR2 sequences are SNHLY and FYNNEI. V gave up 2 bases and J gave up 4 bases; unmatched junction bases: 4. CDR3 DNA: TGTGCCAGCAGTGAACTCCGGACTAGCGGGGGGTACAATGAGCAGTTCTTC. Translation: CASSELRTSGGYNEQFF.

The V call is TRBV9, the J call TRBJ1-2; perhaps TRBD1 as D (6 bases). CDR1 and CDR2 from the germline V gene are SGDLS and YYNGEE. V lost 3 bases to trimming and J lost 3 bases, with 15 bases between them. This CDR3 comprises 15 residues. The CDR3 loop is CASSGSGGQHYGYTF. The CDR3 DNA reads TGTGCCAGCAGCGGGAGCGGGGGGCAGCACTATGGCTACACCTTC.

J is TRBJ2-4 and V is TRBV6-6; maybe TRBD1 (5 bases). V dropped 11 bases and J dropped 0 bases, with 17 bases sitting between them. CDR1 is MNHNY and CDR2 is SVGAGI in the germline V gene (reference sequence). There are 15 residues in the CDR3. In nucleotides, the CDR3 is TGTGCCGGGGCAGCCTCTCACTTAGCCAAAAACATTCAGTACTTC. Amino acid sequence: CAGAASHLAKNIQYF.

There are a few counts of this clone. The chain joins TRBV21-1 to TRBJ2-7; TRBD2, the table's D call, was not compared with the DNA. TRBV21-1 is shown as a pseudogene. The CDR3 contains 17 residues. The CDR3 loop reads CASKPGEGLAGTYEQYF. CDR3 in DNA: TGTGCCAGCAAACCAGGGGAGGGACTAGCGGGGACCTACGAGCAGTACTTC.

CDR3 coding DNA: TGTGCCAGCAGTCCGGGGGGAAGTCAGCCCCAGCATTTT. It yields the protein CASSPGGSQPQHF. The chain has TRBV6-5 and TRBJ1-5; weak D call: TRBD1 (5 bases). This CDR3 is 13 amino acids long. Per the germline V gene, CDR1 is MNHEY and CDR2 is SVGAGI. Trimming removed 5 bases from V and 6 bases from J, with 11 bases in between.

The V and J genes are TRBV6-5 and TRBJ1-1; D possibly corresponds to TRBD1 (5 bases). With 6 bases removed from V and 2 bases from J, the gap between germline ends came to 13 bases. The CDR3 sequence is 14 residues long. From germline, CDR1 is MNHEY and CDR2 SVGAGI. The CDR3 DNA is TGTGCCAGCAGCTACGGGACGGGAAACACTGAAGCTTTCTTT. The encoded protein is CASSYGTGNTEAFF.

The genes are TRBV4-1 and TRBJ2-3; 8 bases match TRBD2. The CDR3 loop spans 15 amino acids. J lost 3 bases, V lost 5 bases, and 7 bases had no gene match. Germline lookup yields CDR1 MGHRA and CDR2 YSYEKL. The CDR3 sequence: CASSALAGTTDTQYF. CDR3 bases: TGCGCCAGCAGCGCATTAGCGGGAACGACAGATACGCAGTATTTT.

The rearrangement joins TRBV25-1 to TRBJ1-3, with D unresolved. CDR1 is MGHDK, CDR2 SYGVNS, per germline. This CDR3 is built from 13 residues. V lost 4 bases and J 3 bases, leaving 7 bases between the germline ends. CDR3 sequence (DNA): TGTGCCAGCAGTGTGGGAAGTGGAAACACCATATATTTT. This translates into CASSVGSGNTIYF.

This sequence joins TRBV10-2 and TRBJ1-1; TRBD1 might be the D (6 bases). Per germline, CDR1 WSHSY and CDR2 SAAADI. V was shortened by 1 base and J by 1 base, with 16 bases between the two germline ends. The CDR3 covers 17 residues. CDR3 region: CASSEFIQGPANTEAFF. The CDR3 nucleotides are TGCGCCAGCAGTGAGTTTATTCAGGGGCCCGCGAACACTGAAGCTTTCTTT.

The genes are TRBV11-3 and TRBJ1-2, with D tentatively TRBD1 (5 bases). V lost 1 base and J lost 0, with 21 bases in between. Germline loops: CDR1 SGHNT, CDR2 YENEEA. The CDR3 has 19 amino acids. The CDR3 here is CASSLGGSGVLIANYGYTF. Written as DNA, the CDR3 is TGTGCCAGCAGCTTAGGGGGCTCGGGAGTGCTAATAGCTAACTATGGCTACACCTTC.

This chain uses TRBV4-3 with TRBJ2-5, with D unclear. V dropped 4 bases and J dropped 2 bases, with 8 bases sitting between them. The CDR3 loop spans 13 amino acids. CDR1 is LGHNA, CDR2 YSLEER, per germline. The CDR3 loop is CASSLELQETQYF. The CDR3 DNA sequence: TGCGCCAGCAGCCTTGAACTACAAGAGACCCAGTACTTC.

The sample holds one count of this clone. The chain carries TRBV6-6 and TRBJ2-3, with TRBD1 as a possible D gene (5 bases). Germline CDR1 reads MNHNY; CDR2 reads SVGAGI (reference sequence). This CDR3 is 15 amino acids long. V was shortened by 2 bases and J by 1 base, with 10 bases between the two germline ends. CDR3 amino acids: CASSYPVGGTDTQYF. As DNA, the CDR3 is TGTGCCAGCAGTTACCCGGTAGGGGGCACAGATACGCAGTATTTT.

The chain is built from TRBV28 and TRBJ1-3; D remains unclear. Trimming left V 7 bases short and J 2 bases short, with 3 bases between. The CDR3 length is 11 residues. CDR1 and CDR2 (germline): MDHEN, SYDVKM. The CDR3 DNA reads TGTGCCAGCACCCCTGGAAACACCATATATTTT. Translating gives CASTPGNTIYF.

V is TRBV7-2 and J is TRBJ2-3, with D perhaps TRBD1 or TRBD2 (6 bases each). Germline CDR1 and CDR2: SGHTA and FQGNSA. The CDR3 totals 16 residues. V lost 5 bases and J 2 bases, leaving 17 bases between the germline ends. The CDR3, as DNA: TGTGCCAGCAGCCCAGCCTTGGGGGGCTACACAGATACGCAGTATTTT. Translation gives CASSPALGGYTDTQYF.

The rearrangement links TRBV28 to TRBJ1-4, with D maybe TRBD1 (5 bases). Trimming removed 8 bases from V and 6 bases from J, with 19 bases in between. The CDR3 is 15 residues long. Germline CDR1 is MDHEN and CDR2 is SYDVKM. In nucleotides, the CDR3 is TGTGCCAGCGGTTGGGGCGCTGGGATCGATGAAAAACTGTTTTTT. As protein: CASGWGAGIDEKLFF.

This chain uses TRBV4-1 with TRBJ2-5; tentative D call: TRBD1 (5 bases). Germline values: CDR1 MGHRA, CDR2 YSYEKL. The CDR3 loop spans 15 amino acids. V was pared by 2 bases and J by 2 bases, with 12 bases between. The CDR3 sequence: CASSQILQGQETQYF. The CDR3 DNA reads TGCGCCAGCAGCCAAATCTTGCAGGGTCAAGAGACCCAGTACTTC.

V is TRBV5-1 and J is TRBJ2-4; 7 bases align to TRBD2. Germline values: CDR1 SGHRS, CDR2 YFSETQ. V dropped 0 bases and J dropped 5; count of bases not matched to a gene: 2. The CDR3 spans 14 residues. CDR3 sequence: CASSLGAGENIQYF. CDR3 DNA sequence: TGCGCCAGCAGCTTGGGGGCGGGGGAAAACATTCAGTACTTC.

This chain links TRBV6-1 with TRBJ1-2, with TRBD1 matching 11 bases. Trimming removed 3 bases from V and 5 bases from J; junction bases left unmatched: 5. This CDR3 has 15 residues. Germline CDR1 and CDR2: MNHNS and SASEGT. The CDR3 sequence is CASSETGTGGYGYTF. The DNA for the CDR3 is TGTGCCAGCAGTGAGACCGGGACAGGGGGGTATGGCTACACCTTC.

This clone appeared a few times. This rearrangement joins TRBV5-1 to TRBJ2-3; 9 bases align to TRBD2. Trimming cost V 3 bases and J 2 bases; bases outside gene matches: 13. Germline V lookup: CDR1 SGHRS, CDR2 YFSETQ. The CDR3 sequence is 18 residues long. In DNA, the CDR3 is TGCGCCAGCAGCTCAAATTCCCCGGGACTAGCCGACACAGATACGCAGTATTTT. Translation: CASSSNSPGLADTDTQYF.

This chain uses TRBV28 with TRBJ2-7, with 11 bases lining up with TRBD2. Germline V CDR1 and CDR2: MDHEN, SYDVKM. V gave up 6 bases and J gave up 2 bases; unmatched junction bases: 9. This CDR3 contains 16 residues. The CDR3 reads CASRLGTSGPTYEQYF. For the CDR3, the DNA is TGTGCCAGCAGGCTCGGGACTAGCGGACCTACCTACGAGCAGTACTTC.

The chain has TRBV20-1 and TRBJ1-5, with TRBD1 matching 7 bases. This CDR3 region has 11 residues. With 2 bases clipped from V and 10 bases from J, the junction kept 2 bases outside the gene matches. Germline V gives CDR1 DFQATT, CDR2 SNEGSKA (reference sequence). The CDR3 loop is CSARQGVPQHF. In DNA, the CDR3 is TGCAGTGCTAGACAGGGGGTTCCCCAGCATTTT.

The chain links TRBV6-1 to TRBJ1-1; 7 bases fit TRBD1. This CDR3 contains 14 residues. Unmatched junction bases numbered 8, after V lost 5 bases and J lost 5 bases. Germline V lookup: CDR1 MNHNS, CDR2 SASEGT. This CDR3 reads CASSRDREATEAFF. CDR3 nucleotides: TGTGCCAGCAGTCGTGACAGGGAGGCAACTGAAGCTTTCTTT.

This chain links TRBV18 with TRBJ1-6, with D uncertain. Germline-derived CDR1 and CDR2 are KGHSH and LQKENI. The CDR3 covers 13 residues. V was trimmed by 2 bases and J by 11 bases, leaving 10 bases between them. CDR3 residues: CASSPTAKTPLHF. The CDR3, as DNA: TGTGCCAGCTCACCAACGGCTAAGACACCCCTCCACTTT.

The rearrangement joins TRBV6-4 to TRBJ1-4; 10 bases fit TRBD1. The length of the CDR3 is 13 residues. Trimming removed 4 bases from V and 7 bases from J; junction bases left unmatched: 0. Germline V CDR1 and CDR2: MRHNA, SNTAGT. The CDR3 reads CASSGDRGEKLFF. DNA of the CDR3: TGTGCCAGCAGTGGGGACAGGGGTGAAAAACTGTTTTTT.

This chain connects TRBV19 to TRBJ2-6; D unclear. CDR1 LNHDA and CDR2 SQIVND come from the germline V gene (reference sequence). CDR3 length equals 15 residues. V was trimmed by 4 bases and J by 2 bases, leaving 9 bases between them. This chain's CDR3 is CASSTPGAGANVLTF. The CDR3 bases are TGTGCCAGTAGTACCCCAGGCGCTGGGGCCAACGTCCTGACTTTC.